Following are 18 T cell receptor beta chains from one sample sequenced in a study of CD8+ T cells in alopecia areata. Treatment in this sample: oral pan-JAK inhibitor, 5-10 mg twice daily. RNA was isolated and reverse transcribed to cDNA, the sequencing template. Here immunoSEQ multiplex PCR was the method, and the copy in TCRdb shows in-frame clones only, minus some. The sample lists around 150,000 clones, just over 65% occurring once. This material consisted of CD4+ T cells sorted from blood, taken at week 4, from a patient treated with tofacitinib. These receptors were collected from a human donor with alopecia areata.

This chain joins TRBV25-1 and TRBJ1-6; TRBD1 matches 8 bases. CDR3 size: 14 residues. J gave up 9 bases and V 7 bases, and 8 bases lay outside the gene matches. Germline V gene data show CDR1 as MGHDK and CDR2 as SYGVNS. CDR3 in DNA: TGTGCCAGCAACCCAGGGGGCTCGGCTTCACCCCTCCACTTT. Translated: CASNPGGSASPLHF.

This clone was seen only a few times. The J gene is TRBJ2-7, the V gene TRBV11-2, with D perhaps TRBD1 (6 bases). The V end was cut by 1 base, the J end by 6 bases, with 10 bases between. The V gene's germline CDR1 is SGHAT and CDR2 FQNNGV. The CDR3 runs 13 residues. This chain's CDR3 is CASSLGQGIEQYF. Here the CDR3 DNA reads TGTGCCAGCAGCTTAGGGCAGGGGATCGAGCAGTACTTC.

The chain carries TRBV9 and TRBJ1-2; D gene ambiguous. The V gene's germline CDR1 is SGDLS and CDR2 YYNGEE. V lost 4 bases and J 8 bases, leaving 12 bases between the germline ends. CDR3 size: 12 residues. In nucleotides, the CDR3 is TGTGCCAGCAGCCGACGGACGAGGGGCTACACCTTC. Translating it yields CASSRRTRGYTF.

The chain is built from TRBV5-1 and TRBJ1-5; possibly TRBD1 for D (5 bases). This CDR3 is 13 amino acids long. Between the trimmed V and J ends, which lost 4 bases and 7 bases, there was a span of 12 bases. The V gene's germline CDR1 is SGHRS and CDR2 YFSETQ. This chain's CDR3 is CASSDGAGQPQHF. CDR3 DNA: TGCGCCAGCAGCGACGGGGCGGGCCAGCCCCAGCATTTT.

The chain is built from TRBV29-1 and TRBJ1-6; the D gene is possibly TRBD1 (6 bases). Per germline, CDR1 SQVTM and CDR2 ANQGSEA. Trimming took off 6 bases at V and 5 bases at J, with 11 bases between the two ends. CDR3 length: 13 amino acids. CDR3 region: CSVARGNNSPLHF. The CDR3 DNA sequence: TGCAGCGTGGCCAGGGGTAATAATTCACCCCTCCACTTT.

The chain is built from TRBV10-3 and TRBJ1-2; weak D call: TRBD1 (6 bases). The CDR3 is 11 residues long. The V gene's germline CDR1 is ENHRY and CDR2 SYGVKD. The V gene lost 6 bases and the J gene lost 11 bases, with 13 bases spanning the gap. The chain's CDR3 is CAIRMDSRYTF. CDR3 coding DNA: TGTGCCATCAGGATGGACAGTCGGTACACCTTC.

This sequence joins TRBV30 and TRBJ1-1; possibly TRBD1 for D (6 bases). Trimming stripped 0 bases from V and 11 bases from J, with 19 bases between. The CDR3 length is 14 residues. Germline-derived CDR1 and CDR2 are GTSNPN and SVGIG (reference sequence). The CDR3 DNA follows: TGTGCCTGGAGTGTACGGGGGGCCCCCTTGAAGGCTTTCTTT. Amino acids: CAWSVRGAPLKAFF.

CDR3 DNA sequence: TGTGCCAGCAGCCCCACCCCCGTATCTGGAAACACCATATATTTT. Residues: CASSPTPVSGNTIYF. The chain is built from TRBV9 and TRBJ1-3; the D is unclear. The germline CDR1 and CDR2 sequences are SGDLS and YYNGEE. The CDR3 totals 15 residues. V lost 4 bases, J lost 1 base, and 12 bases lay in between.

V gene TRBV29-1 combines with J gene TRBJ2-5; D call uncertain. The CDR3 covers 12 residues. The germline V gene has CDR1 SQVTM and CDR2 ANQGSEA. Deletions cut 6 bases from V and 5 bases from J, with 13 bases between. As DNA, the CDR3 is TGCAGCGTGGCAAAGGGATCTGAGACCCAGTACTTC. This sequence encodes CSVAKGSETQYF.

This clone was seen a few times. This chain connects TRBV29-1 to TRBJ1-4; a weak D match, TRBD1 (5 bases). The CDR3 runs to 13 residues. Trimming stripped 2 bases from V and 7 bases from J, with 11 bases between. The germline gives CDR1 SQVTM, CDR2 ANQGSEA. The CDR3 DNA reads as TGCAGCGTTGAATCGGCAGGGTCTGAAAAACTGTTTTTT. It is translated as CSVESAGSEKLFF.

A remark on this clone: Other nucleotide sequences from this sample produce the same CDR3. The V call is TRBV7-3, the J call TRBJ1-1, with unresolved D. CDR1 SGHTA and CDR2 FQGTGA come from the germline V gene. V was trimmed by 2 bases and J by 1 base, leaving 8 bases between them. The CDR3 consists of 14 residues. CDR3 protein: CASSLLGENTEAFF. CDR3 sequence (DNA): TGTGCCAGCAGCTTACTTGGGGAGAACACTGAAGCTTTCTTT. The whole variable domain, filled in from reference TRBV7-3 and TRBJ1-1, reads GAGVSQTPSNKVTEKGKYVELRCDPISGHTALYWYRQSLGQGPEFLIYFQGTGAADDSGLPNDRFFAVRPEGSVSTLKIQRTERGDSAVYLCASSLLGENTEAFFGQGTRLTVV.

This clone was seen just once. This rearrangement joins TRBV15 to TRBJ1-5; D call uncertain. Germline CDR1 reads LNHNV; CDR2 reads YYDKDF (reference sequence). The ends were cut back, 5 bases at V and 5 bases at J, with 10 bases in the middle. This CDR3 is 13 amino acids long. For the CDR3, the DNA is TGTGCCACCAGCTTGTTACTGGATCAGCCCCAGCATTTT. It is translated as CATSLLLDQPQHF.

This clone has at least ten counts. The chain links TRBV6-5 to TRBJ2-7, with 8 bases identical to TRBD1. The CDR3 is made up of 13 amino acids. V was pared by 5 bases and J by 4 bases, with 4 bases of the junction left unmatched. Germline-derived CDR1 and CDR2 are MNHEY and SVGAGI. The CDR3: CASSNRQGYEQYF. CDR3 sequence (DNA): TGTGCCAGCAGTAATCGACAGGGGTACGAGCAGTACTTC.

Here the CDR3 DNA reads TGCAGCGTCCGGCGGGACAGGGGACTCTACGAGCAGTACTTC. It codes for CSVRRDRGLYEQYF. The genes are TRBV29-1 and TRBJ2-7, with 10 bases aligning to TRBD1. V shed 6 bases, J shed 3 bases, and the junction held 8 bases outside the gene matches. The CDR3 sequence is 14 residues long. The germline V gene has CDR1 SQVTM and CDR2 ANQGSEA.

The rearrangement uses TRBV15 and TRBJ2-3; D is possibly TRBD1 (5 bases). Germline values: CDR1 LNHNV, CDR2 YYDKDF (reference sequence). The CDR3 runs to 14 residues. With 2 bases removed from V and 5 bases from J, the gap between germline ends came to 11 bases. CDR3 sequence (DNA): TGTGCCACCAGCAGACAGGGCGTGAGAGATACGCAGTATTTT. This encodes CATSRQGVRDTQYF.

This chain uses TRBV19 with TRBJ2-5; no definite D call. The CDR3 has 15 amino acids. Germline assignment: CDR1 LNHDA and CDR2 SQIVND (reference sequence). The V end lost 3 bases, the J end lost 5 bases, and 16 bases lay between the germline ends. The CDR3 bases are TGTGCCAGTAGTATCGACTCCAATCGAAGGGAGACCCAGTACTTC. This encodes CASSIDSNRRETQYF.

The chain has TRBV10-3 and TRBJ1-1; no reliable D call. This CDR3 region has 13 residues. V gave up 11 bases and J gave up 5 bases, with 18 bases separating them. The V gene's germline CDR1 is ENHRY and CDR2 SYGVKD. CDR3 sequence (DNA): TGTGCCTGCTGTGGGGATATGGGGACTGAAGCTTTCTTT. Its protein product is CACCGDMGTEAFF.

This chain links TRBV27 with TRBJ1-6, with D possibly matching TRBD1 (5 bases). The V and J ends lost 3 bases and 8 bases respectively, with 11 bases between them. The CDR3 sequence is 14 residues long. Germline assignment: CDR1 MNHEY and CDR2 SMNVEV (reference sequence). The chain's CDR3 is CASSLGWGDSPLHF. The CDR3 DNA reads TGTGCCAGCAGTTTGGGATGGGGGGATTCACCCCTCCACTTT.